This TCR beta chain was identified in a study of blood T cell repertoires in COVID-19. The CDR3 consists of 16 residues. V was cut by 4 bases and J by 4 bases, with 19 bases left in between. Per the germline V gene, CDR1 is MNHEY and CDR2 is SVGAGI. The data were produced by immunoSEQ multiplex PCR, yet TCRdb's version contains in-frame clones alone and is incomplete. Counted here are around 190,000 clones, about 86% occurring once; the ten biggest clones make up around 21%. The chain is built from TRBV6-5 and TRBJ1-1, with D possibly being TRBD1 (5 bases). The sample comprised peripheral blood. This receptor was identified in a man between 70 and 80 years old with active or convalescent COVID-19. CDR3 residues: CASSFPLAGKGTEAFF. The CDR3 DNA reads TGTGCCAGCAGTTTTCCACTTGCAGGGAAAGGCACTGAAGCTTTCTTT.